These T cell receptor beta chains were read from a single sample in a study of Ad26.COV2.S vaccination and SARS-CoV-2 variants. TCRdb's copy holds only in-frame clones and misses some; the assay was immunoSEQ multiplex PCR. The sample has about 400,000 clones; 83% are singletons. Sequences were derived from peripheral blood, sampled in a trial of Ad26.COV2.S vaccine versus placebo. These receptors were obtained from a person aged 18-60 years who received the Ad26.COV2.S COVID-19 vaccine or a placebo. CDR3s include the opening cysteine and the closing phenylalanine or tryptophan. Fields, in order: clone size, D gene, V gene, J gene, CDR3 protein, CDR3 DNA. D genes are given only for firm matches. Rows may omit the clone size; those that give it use once, few, many or a size class.

NA,TRBD1,TRBV11-2,TRBJ1-3,CASSQRGTGGASGNTIYF,TGTGCCAGCAGCCAGCGCGGGACAGGGGGCGCTTCCGGAAACACCATATATTTT
NA,NA,TRBV19,TRBJ1-1,CASSMKGDTEAFF,TGTGCCAGTAGTATGAAGGGGGACACTGAAGCTTTCTTT
NA,TRBD2,TRBV14,TRBJ2-1,CASSQGSGGVNEQFF,TGTGCCAGCAGCCAAGGGTCGGGAGGGGTCAATGAGCAGTTCTTC
NA,NA,TRBV6-5,TRBJ2-5,CASQSWETQYF,TGTGCCAGCCAGTCGTGGGAGACCCAGTACTTC
NA,NA,TRBV2,TRBJ2-2,CASSRETRTTGELFF,TGTGCCAGCAGTCGCGAGACTCGAACGACCGGGGAGCTGTTTTTT
NA,NA,TRBV18,TRBJ1-1,CASSPVGTGNTEAFF,TGTGCCAGCTCTCCCGTCGGTACAGGGAACACTGAAGCTTTCTTT
NA,NA,TRBV7-2,TRBJ1-3,CASSLAQGPIRDTIYF,TGTGCCAGCAGCTTAGCGCAAGGGCCGATCAGGGACACCATATATTTT
NA,TRBD1,TRBV29-1,TRBJ2-7,CSVDEPDRYEQYF,TGCAGCGTTGACGAACCGGACAGGTACGAGCAGTACTTC
NA,TRBD1,TRBV29-1,TRBJ1-5,CSVGGGHQPQHF,TGCAGCGTTGGAGGGGGCCATCAGCCCCAGCATTTT
NA,TRBD1,TRBV7-9,TRBJ1-2,CASSRRQGGGYTF,TGTGCCAGCAGCCGCCGACAGGGAGGGGGCTACACCTTC
once,TRBD1,TRBV29-1,TRBJ1-5,CSVGQGAHQPQHF,TGCAGCGTTGGACAGGGGGCGCATCAGCCCCAGCATTTT
once,NA,TRBV4-3,TRBJ1-4,CASSQNRDRPNEKLFF,TGCGCCAGCAGCCAGAACCGGGACCGACCTAATGAAAAACTGTTTTTT
NA,NA,TRBV18,TRBJ2-3,CASSGDWRKEKTQYF,TGTGCCAGCTCGGGGGACTGGAGAAAAGAGAAAACGCAGTATTTT
NA,NA,TRBV27,TRBJ1-6,CASSAQNSPLHF,TGTGCCAGCAGTGCGCAAAATTCACCCCTCCACTTT
NA,NA,TRBV11-2,TRBJ2-7,CASSSPLAGEQYF,TGTGCCAGCAGCTCCCCCCTCGCCGGTGAGCAGTACTTC
NA,NA,TRBV11-2,TRBJ1-2,CASSSPKGGDYGYTF,TGTGCCAGCAGCTCACCTAAGGGCGGGGACTATGGCTACACCTTC
NA,TRBD1,TRBV4-3,TRBJ1-1,CASSQLRGRSTEAFF,TGCGCCAGCAGCCAACTGAGGGGGCGAAGCACTGAAGCTTTCTTT
once,NA,TRBV9,TRBJ2-2,CASSSRRSSGELFF,TGTGCCAGCAGCTCCCGACGGTCTAGCGGGGAGCTGTTTTTT
NA,NA,TRBV6-6,TRBJ2-3,CASSYGQFGTDTQYF,TGTGCCAGCAGTTACGGGCAGTTCGGCACAGATACGCAGTATTTT
once,NA,TRBV5-1,TRBJ1-1,CASSLDQNTEAFF,TGCGCCAGCAGCTTGGACCAGAACACTGAAGCTTTCTTT
NA,TRBD1,TRBV27,TRBJ1-1,CASSLRGTGANTEAFF,TGTGCCAGCAGTTTAAGGGGGACAGGTGCAAACACTGAAGCTTTCTTT
NA,TRBD1,TRBV6-2/TRBV6-3,TRBJ2-1,CASSRGQVYEQFF,TGTGCCAGCAGTCGAGGACAGGTCTATGAGCAGTTCTTC
NA,NA,TRBV19,TRBJ1-1,CASSLGSMNTEAFF,TGTGCCAGTAGTCTTGGGAGTATGAACACTGAAGCTTTCTTT
once,TRBD2,TRBV14,TRBJ2-3,CASSQSPRGVLTDTQYF,TGTGCCAGCAGCCAAAGTCCGCGGGGGGTCCTCACAGATACGCAGTATTTT
NA,NA,TRBV4-1,TRBJ2-7,CASSQDRSEQYF,TGCGCCAGCAGCCAAGATCGTTCCGAGCAGTACTTC
NA,TRBD1,TRBV24-1,TRBJ1-2,CATSDTAGGKNYGYTF,TGTGCCACCAGTGATACGGCAGGGGGTAAGAACTATGGCTACACCTTC
NA,NA,TRBV7-3,TRBJ2-1,CASSLRPFSSYNEQFF,TGTGCCAGCAGCTTAAGGCCTTTCAGCTCCTACAATGAGCAGTTCTTC
NA,NA,TRBV30,TRBJ2-7,CAWSLGGTAYEQYF,TGTGCCTGGAGCCTAGGGGGGACAGCCTACGAGCAGTACTTC
NA,NA,TRBV7-2,TRBJ1-1,CASSYPGTKAFF,TGTGCCAGCAGCTACCCGGGTACTAAAGCTTTCTTT
NA,NA,TRBV6-1,TRBJ1-2,CASSERGAQVYGYTF,TGTGCCAGCAGTGAACGGGGGGCGCAAGTCTATGGCTACACCTTC
NA,TRBD1,TRBV27,TRBJ2-3,CASSLRDRARADTQYF,TGTGCCAGCAGTTTAAGGGACAGGGCTCGCGCGGATACGCAGTATTTT
NA,NA,TRBV5-1,TRBJ2-2,CASSRGLNTGELFF,TGCGCCAGCAGCCGCGGGCTGAACACCGGGGAGCTGTTTTTT
once,NA,TRBV9,TRBJ2-1,CASSVGSITFNEQFF,TGTGCCAGCAGCGTAGGTAGTATTACTTTCAATGAGCAGTTCTTC
NA,NA,TRBV7-9,TRBJ1-1,CASSPRGRDDTEAFF,TGTGCCAGCAGCCCCCGGGGCAGGGATGACACTGAAGCTTTCTTT
NA,NA,TRBV5-1,TRBJ2-5,CASSLGGGKETQYF,TGCGCCAGCAGCTTGGGAGGAGGGAAAGAGACCCAGTACTTC
few,NA,TRBV28,TRBJ1-2,CASGHNYGYTF,TGTGCCAGCGGGCATAACTATGGCTACACCTTC
NA,NA,TRBV6-2/TRBV6-3,TRBJ2-3,CASSWTVGDTQYF,TGTGCCAGCAGCTGGACGGTGGGGGATACGCAGTATTTT
NA,NA,TRBV27,TRBJ2-3,CASSLSAPHDGHTQYF,TGTGCCAGCAGTTTATCCGCCCCCCACGATGGCCATACGCAGTATTTT
NA,TRBD2,TRBV4-3,TRBJ2-7,CASSQDPSGGPYEQYF,TGCGCCAGCAGCCAAGACCCTAGCGGGGGCCCCTACGAGCAGTACTTC
NA,NA,TRBV7-2,TRBJ1-3,CASSVGSGSGNTIYF,TGTGCCAGCAGCGTAGGCTCGGGATCTGGAAACACCATATATTTT
NA,NA,TRBV4-1,TRBJ1-2,CASSQASTTLNYGYTF,TGCGCCAGCAGCCAAGCGTCCACCACCCTTAACTATGGCTACACCTTC
NA,NA,TRBV5-1,TRBJ1-3,CASSRWVAGNTIYF,TGCGCCAGCAGTCGTTGGGTAGCTGGAAACACCATATATTTT
NA,TRBD1,TRBV9,TRBJ2-2,CASSPTGVTTGELFF,TGTGCCAGCAGCCCGACAGGGGTCACCACCGGGGAGCTGTTTTTT
NA,NA,TRBV7-3,TRBJ2-2,CASSLIAPTGELFF,TGTGCCAGCAGCTTAATCGCCCCCACCGGGGAGCTGTTTTTT
once,NA,TRBV15,TRBJ1-1,CATSRGWLDAEAFF,TGTGCCACCAGCAGAGGGTGGTTGGACGCTGAAGCTTTCTTT
NA,NA,TRBV7-9,TRBJ2-6,CASSLAARGASGANVLTF,TGTGCCAGCAGCTTAGCGGCCAGGGGCGCGTCTGGGGCCAACGTCCTGACTTTC
once,NA,TRBV10-3,TRBJ1-1,CAISGGNTEAFF,TGTGCCATCAGTGGGGGGAACACTGAAGCTTTCTTT
NA,TRBD2,TRBV20-1,TRBJ2-1,CSASGLAGGLRNEQFF,TGCAGTGCTAGTGGCCTAGCGGGAGGGCTCCGCAATGAGCAGTTCTTC
NA,NA,TRBV16,TRBJ1-5,CASTRGDNQPQHF,TGTGCCAGCACCCGAGGTGACAATCAGCCCCAGCATTTT
NA,NA,TRBV19,TRBJ2-2,CASSIWGRVPFSGELFF,TGTGCCAGTAGTATCTGGGGCAGGGTCCCCTTTAGCGGGGAGCTGTTTTTT
NA,NA,TRBV24-1,TRBJ2-2,CATSGASAKNPNTGELFF,TGTGCCACCAGTGGGGCTAGCGCTAAGAATCCGAACACCGGGGAGCTGTTTTTT
NA,TRBD1,TRBV7-2,TRBJ1-1,CASSFRDRAWLF,TGTGCCAGCAGCTTCCGGGACAGGGCCTGGCTCTTT
NA,NA,TRBV7-3,TRBJ1-1,CASSQQGMGDEAFF,TGTGCCAGCAGCCAACAGGGAATGGGGGATGAAGCTTTCTTT
NA,NA,TRBV7-9,TRBJ2-3,CASSSGLGGTDTQYF,TGTGCCAGCAGCTCCGGGCTCGGGGGCACAGATACGCAGTATTTT
once,TRBD2,TRBV3-1/TRBV3-2,TRBJ2-7,CASSPRLAGAGEQYF,TGTGCCAGCAGCCCCCGCTTAGCGGGAGCAGGCGAGCAGTACTTC
NA,NA,TRBV6-5,TRBJ1-2,CASSSRLRRGDGYTF,TGTGCCAGCAGTTCCCGACTACGACGGGGCGATGGCTACACCTTC
NA,NA,TRBV19,TRBJ1-1,CASTLRDKRRAFF,TGTGCCAGTACCCTGCGGGACAAGAGAAGAGCTTTCTTT